The 18 T cell receptor beta chains below come from one sample, sequenced in a study of circulating CD8 cells and anti-PD-1 response in melanoma. Each library started from about 15 ng of total RNA using the QIAseq Immune Repertoire TCR panel. Via MiXCR, TCRdb re-called the reads, giving one row per CDR3 protein. The sample lists approximately 600 distinct CDR3 sequences; about 11% were seen once. Sorting of live CD3+CD8+TCRalphabeta+ cells by PD-1 and/or TIGIT gave four subsets. This material consisted of CD8+ T cells from PBMCs, taken at baseline or after one month of anti-PD-1 therapy (not recorded which). These TCRs come from a human donor with melanoma.

Sample share makes this clonotype medium-sized. This chain links TRBV28 with TRBJ2-7; possible D gene TRBD2, 7 bases. The V gene lost 1 base and the J gene lost 7 bases, with 14 bases spanning the gap. CDR3 length: 14 amino acids. CDR1 is MDHEN and CDR2 is SYDVKM in the germline V gene. CDR3 DNA sequence: TGTGCCAGCAGTTTATTCGGGGGGCATAGGGAGCAGTACTTC. It is translated as CASSLFGGHREQYF.

Within the sample, this clonotype is medium-sized. The V gene is TRBV25-1, the J gene TRBJ1-1, with D possibly being TRBD1 (6 bases). The CDR3 runs 15 residues. The V and J ends lost 2 bases and 2 bases respectively, with 12 bases between them. Germline CDR1 MGHDK, CDR2 SYGVNS. The CDR3: CASSEQQGSNTEAFF. The CDR3 nucleotides read TGTGCCAGCAGTGAACAACAGGGATCTAACACTGAAGCTTTCTTT.

Within the sample, this clonotype is medium-sized. CDR3 in amino acids: CASYLGDTQYF. The CDR3 bases are TGTGCCAGCTACTTGGGGGATACGCAGTATTTT. The chain is built from TRBV28 and TRBJ2-3; the D is unclear. Germline loops: CDR1 MDHEN, CDR2 SYDVKM. This CDR3 has 11 residues. Trimming took off 8 bases at V and 6 bases at J, with 9 bases between the two ends. The full variable domain, in which reference TRBV28 and TRBJ2-3 provide the parts outside the CDR3, is DVKVTQSSRYLVKRTGEKVFLECVQDMDHENMFWYRQDPGLGLRLIYFSYDVKMKEKGDIPEGYSVSREKKERFSLILESASTNQTSMYLCASYLGDTQYFGPGTRLTVL.

This clonotype counts as medium-sized (0.01 to 0.1%). The chain is built from TRBV11-2 and TRBJ2-5; D unclear. The CDR3 has 13 amino acids. V shed 0 bases and J shed 5 bases, with 7 bases lying between them. Germline V lookup: CDR1 SGHAT, CDR2 FQNNGV. CDR3 DNA sequence: TGTGCCAGCAGCTTAGACACCCGGGAGACCCAGTACTTC. This codes for CASSLDTRETQYF.

By proportion, this clonotype is hyperexpanded. The rearrangement joins TRBV9 to TRBJ2-2, with D possibly being TRBD2 (5 bases). The CDR3 loop spans 13 amino acids. Germline V gives CDR1 SGDLS, CDR2 YYNGEE. Trimming cost V 3 bases and J 6 bases, with 9 bases left between them. CDR3 loop: CASSGSDPGELFF. The CDR3 nucleotides are TGTGCCAGCAGCGGTAGCGACCCCGGGGAGCTGTTTTTT.

By its share, this clonotype is large. This chain joins TRBV25-1 and TRBJ1-1; 8 positions agree with TRBD1. Germline trimming cut 4 bases from V and 5 bases from J; bases unmatched to any gene: 9. Germline CDR1 reads MGHDK; CDR2 reads SYGVNS. This CDR3 contains 15 residues. The CDR3 bases are TGTGCCAGCAGTGCTAGACAGGGGCGGGGTACTGAAGCTTTCTTT. Translation gives CASSARQGRGTEAFF.

Sample share makes this clonotype medium-sized. V is TRBV6-4 and J is TRBJ2-3; the match to TRBD1 covers 8 bases. The CDR3 consists of 14 residues. The germline gives CDR1 MRHNA, CDR2 SNTAGT. V dropped 2 bases and J dropped 4; count of bases not matched to a gene: 2. The CDR3 loop is CASSDGQGADTQYF. CDR3 DNA sequence: TGTGCCAGCAGTGACGGACAGGGCGCAGATACGCAGTATTTT.

In this sample, this clonotype is medium-sized (0.01 to 0.1%). The chain carries TRBV28 and TRBJ1-5; D remains ambiguous. Germline lookup yields CDR1 MDHEN and CDR2 SYDVKM. V gave up 5 bases and J gave up 9 bases, with 8 bases separating them. This CDR3 is 11 amino acids long. The chain's CDR3 is CASSPRGPQHF. The CDR3 region has the DNA TGTGCCAGCAGTCCCCGAGGGCCCCAGCATTTT.

This clonotype is medium-sized in the sample. The chain recombines TRBV27 with TRBJ2-7, with TRBD2 identical over 7 bases. Per the germline V gene, CDR1 is MNHEY and CDR2 is SMNVEV (reference sequence). The CDR3 covers 16 residues. The trim removed 5 bases at V and 1 base at J, leaving 11 bases unmatched. The DNA for the CDR3 is TGTGCCAGCAGTCCCGCTAGCGGTTATTATTCCTACGAGCAGTACTTC. Protein: CASSPASGYYSYEQYF.

This clonotype rates as medium-sized. The J gene is TRBJ2-1, the V gene TRBV4-1; perhaps TRBD2 as D (6 bases). Trimming took 1 base from V and 4 from J, leaving 14 bases between them. The germline V gene has CDR1 MGHRA and CDR2 YSYEKL. The CDR3 spans 16 residues. The CDR3 DNA sequence: TGCGCCAGCAGCCAAGTTGCGGGGACGCAGTACAATGAGCAGTTCTTC. Amino acid sequence: CASSQVAGTQYNEQFF.

This clonotype is large. V is TRBV9 and J is TRBJ2-3; D unclear. V was shortened by 0 bases and J by 0 bases, with 11 bases between the two germline ends. Per germline, CDR1 SGDLS and CDR2 YYNGEE. This CDR3 contains 16 residues. The CDR3 DNA reads as TGTGCCAGCAGCGTAGCTCGTAGTACTAGCACAGATACGCAGTATTTT. Its translation: CASSVARSTSTDTQYF.

This clonotype is labeled as medium-sized (0.01 to 0.1%). J is TRBJ2-3 and V is TRBV6-2 or TRBV6-3; TRBD2 matches 9 bases. Germline V gene data show CDR1 as MNHEY and CDR2 as SVGEGT. The CDR3 has 15 amino acids. J gave up 0 bases and V 2 bases, and 0 bases lay outside the gene matches. The CDR3 spells CASSYTSGSTDTQYF. DNA of the CDR3: TGTGCCAGCAGTTACACTAGCGGGAGCACAGATACGCAGTATTTT.

Judged by abundance, this clonotype is large. The rearrangement uses TRBV28 and TRBJ2-3; perhaps D is TRBD1 or TRBD2 (5 bases each). The CDR3 is made up of 14 amino acids. Germline V CDR1 and CDR2: MDHEN, SYDVKM. The V and J ends lost 6 bases and 2 bases respectively, with 12 bases between them. The CDR3 sequence is CASRSQDFTDTQYF. Written as DNA, the CDR3 is TGTGCCAGCAGGTCACAGGACTTCACAGATACGCAGTATTTT.

This clonotype is medium-sized (0.01 to 0.1%) within its sample. The V and J genes are TRBV19 and TRBJ2-2; D might be TRBD1 or TRBD2, each matching 5 bases. Trimming shortened V by 7 bases and J by 6 bases, and 15 bases separated the two germline ends. Germline CDR1 and CDR2: LNHDA and SQIVND (reference sequence). The CDR3 runs to 14 residues. CDR3 DNA: TGTGCCAGTATTGTGACCGGGACCTCCGGGGAGCTGTTTTTT. Amino acids: CASIVTGTSGELFF.

This clonotype is medium-sized (0.01 to 0.1%). The gene calls are TRBV4-3 and TRBJ2-6; D not certain. V was clipped by 0 bases and J by 0 bases, with 9 bases between them. In germline, CDR1 is LGHNA, CDR2 YSLEER. The CDR3 has 17 residues. As DNA, the CDR3 is TGCGCCAGCAGCCAAGATGGTGAGGTCTCTGGGGCCAACGTCCTGACTTTC. Encoded protein: CASSQDGEVSGANVLTF.

By share of the sample, this clonotype is medium-sized. CDR3 loop: CASSSLSGSNEQFF. CDR3 nucleotide sequence: TGTGCCAGCAGTTCTTTGTCAGGGTCCAATGAGCAGTTCTTC. The J gene is TRBJ2-1, the V gene TRBV28; perhaps TRBD1 as D (5 bases). Germline CDR1 is MDHEN and CDR2 is SYDVKM. V lost 4 bases, J lost 6 bases, and 13 bases lay in between. The CDR3 contains 14 residues. Together with reference TRBV28 and TRBJ2-1, the CDR3 gives the full variable domain: DVKVTQSSRYLVKRTGEKVFLECVQDMDHENMFWYRQDPGLGLRLIYFSYDVKMKEKGDIPEGYSVSREKKERFSLILESASTNQTSMYLCASSSLSGSNEQFFGPGTRLTVL.

This clonotype was counted only a few times. A read error may be the cause here, since a much bigger clone is one base away. The chain is built from TRBV7-3 and TRBJ2-3; 13 nucleotides agree with TRBD2. Germline values: CDR1 SGHTA, CDR2 FQGTGA. The CDR3 loop spans 14 amino acids. The CDR3 region is CASSLGLAGDTQCF. CDR3 nucleotide sequence: TGTGCCAGCAGCTTAGGACTAGCGGGAGATACGCAGTGTTTT.

By sample fraction, this clonotype is large. This chain connects TRBV2 to TRBJ2-3; 10 nucleotides line up with TRBD1. Germline-derived CDR1 and CDR2 are SNHLY and FYNNEI. The J segment lost 6 bases and the V segment lost 9 bases, leaving 6 bases of the junction unmatched. There are 13 residues in the CDR3. CDR3 in DNA: TGTGCCAGTAGGACAGGGGGTTGGGATACGCAGTATTTT. Translating gives CASRTGGWDTQYF.